One TCR beta chain is described in this entry. Assay: immunoSEQ multiplex PCR; the TCRdb copy retains only in-frame clones and omits some. The sample includes about 97,000 clones, about 95% seen only once; the top ten take around 0.31%. The entry originates in a study of technical replicates of blood from a few donors. The CDR3 length is 14 residues. Germline CDR1 reads MNHNY; CDR2 reads SVGAGI (reference sequence). V lost 10 bases and J lost 7, with 19 bases in between. The chain recombines TRBV6-6 with TRBJ1-4, with a possible D match to TRBD1 (5 bases). This TCR was recovered from a human donor in good health. The sample comprised T cells isolated from PBMCs. In nucleotides, the CDR3 is TGTGCCACCTCCCGGGGGGGAGGGAGTGAAAAACTGTTTTTT. This encodes CATSRGGGSEKLFF.